The 29 T cell receptor beta chains below were found in one sample sequenced in a study of early T cells in non-severe SARS-CoV-2 infection. From the 5' RACE reads, TCRdb called clonotypes with MiXCR, one entry per CDR3 protein. In the table there are 100,000 to 130,000 distinct CDR3 sequences, over 8.5% of which are singletons. Material: whole blood. Source of these receptors: an adult who was a healthcare worker with PCR-confirmed SARS-CoV-2 infection or an uninfected control (not recorded which).

This clonotype has at least ten counts. The chain joins TRBV12-3 or TRBV12-4 to TRBJ2-2, with TRBD1 matching over 8 bases. This CDR3 spans 16 amino acids. V was pared by 6 bases and J by 3 bases, with 9 bases of the junction left unmatched. DNA for the CDR3: TGTGCCAGCAGCCGGACAGGGTCCTCCCACACCGGGGAGCTGTTTTTT. Encoded protein: CASSRTGSSHTGELFF.

This clonotype was observed at least ten times. This CDR3 reads CAIRDSRDRGLHF. CDR3 nucleotides: TGTGCCATCAGGGACAGCCGGGACAGGGGGCTCCACTTT. The rearrangement uses TRBV10-3 and TRBJ1-6; TRBD1 aligns across 11 bases. V was pared by 6 bases and J by 16 bases, with 8 bases of the junction left unmatched. There are 13 residues in the CDR3. Germline-derived CDR1 and CDR2 are ENHRY and SYGVKD.

This clonotype showed up many times. The chain couples TRBV12-3 or TRBV12-4 to TRBJ2-6; D is unresolved. The germline V and J ends were trimmed by 2 bases and 0 bases, with 5 bases remaining between them. CDR3 length: 15 amino acids. The CDR3 DNA sequence: TGTGCCAGCAGTTTACTGGACTCTGGGGCCAACGTCCTGACTTTC. Amino acids: CASSLLDSGANVLTF.

This clonotype was counted many times. V gene TRBV6-6 combines with J gene TRBJ2-7; D possibly corresponds to TRBD2 (7 bases). The CDR3 loop spans 17 amino acids. The V end was cut by 5 bases, the J end by 2 bases, with 22 bases between. The germline gives CDR1 MNHNY, CDR2 SVGAGI (reference sequence). CDR3 sequence (DNA): TGTGCCAGCAGTCTTCGAGGGGGGGGACTTCTAACCTACGAGCAGTACTTC. Its translation: CASSLRGGGLLTYEQYF.

J is TRBJ1-3 and V is TRBV10-3, with 9 nucleotides matching TRBD1. Germline lookup yields CDR1 ENHRY and CDR2 SYGVKD. The CDR3 has 14 amino acids. Trimming removed 6 bases from V and 0 bases from J; junction bases left unmatched: 0. CDR3 protein: CAIRTGGSGNTIYF. The CDR3, as DNA: TGTGCCATCAGGACAGGGGGCTCTGGAAACACCATATATTTT.

This clonotype has ten or more counts. V is TRBV5-4 and J is TRBJ1-2, with 7 bases matching TRBD1. Per germline, CDR1 SGHNT and CDR2 YYREEE (reference sequence). The CDR3 loop spans 14 amino acids. V lost 4 bases, J lost 4 bases, and 7 bases stayed unmatched. In DNA, the CDR3 is TGTGCCAGCAGCAAAAACAGGGGTTCCTATGGCTACACCTTC. It yields the protein CASSKNRGSYGYTF.

V is TRBV9 and J is TRBJ2-3, with D possibly being TRBD1 or TRBD2 (5 bases each). V lost 0 bases to trimming and J lost 0 bases, with 8 bases between them. Germline V gives CDR1 SGDLS, CDR2 YYNGEE. The CDR3 consists of 15 residues. The CDR3 coding sequence is TGTGCCAGCAGCGTAGCGGGGCGGAGCACAGATACGCAGTATTTT. Its protein product is CASSVAGRSTDTQYF.

This clonotype appeared many times. The chain joins TRBV6-6 to TRBJ1-3; no reliable D call. Deletions cut 4 bases from V and 7 bases from J, with 5 bases between. CDR3 length: 11 amino acids. Germline V gene data show CDR1 as MNHNY and CDR2 as SVGAGI (reference sequence). The DNA for the CDR3 is TGTGCCAGCAGTTCCAGTAACACCATATATTTT. Residues: CASSSSNTIYF.

This clonotype was counted between two and nine times. V and J are TRBV30 and TRBJ2-5; D possibly corresponds to TRBD1 (6 bases). Per the germline V gene, CDR1 is GTSNPN and CDR2 is SVGIG (reference sequence). This CDR3 region has 14 residues. V shed 0 bases and J shed 5 bases, with 13 bases lying between them. CDR3 in DNA: TGTGCCTGGAGTGTTGGCCCAGGGGCCGAGACCCAGTACTTC. This sequence encodes CAWSVGPGAETQYF. Combining the CDR3 with reference TRBV30 and TRBJ2-5 gives the whole variable domain SQTIHQWPATLVQPVGSPLSLECTVEGTSNPNLYWYRQAAGRGLQLLFYSVGIGQISSEVPQNLSASRPQDRQFILSSKKLLLSDSGFYLCAWSVGPGAETQYFGPGTRLLVL.

This clonotype was observed a few times. V usage is TRBV5-1 and J usage is TRBJ2-1; weak D call: TRBD2 (5 bases). CDR3 length: 14 residues. Germline lookup yields CDR1 SGHRS and CDR2 YFSETQ. V shed 3 bases and J shed 8 bases, with 15 bases lying between them. As DNA, the CDR3 is TGCGCCAGCAGCTCCCAAAAAACTAGGGATGAGCAGTTCTTC. Its protein product is CASSSQKTRDEQFF.

This clonotype was counted at least ten times. This chain joins TRBV6-2 or TRBV6-3 and TRBJ2-2; D gene unclear. The V and J ends lost 0 bases and 3 bases respectively, with 11 bases between them. Germline assignment: CDR1 MNHEY and CDR2 SVGEGT. This CDR3 region has 16 residues. The CDR3 DNA reads as TGTGCCAGCAGTTACTCCTCAGAAACCCACACCGGGGAGCTGTTTTTT. It specifies CASSYSSETHTGELFF.

The chain carries TRBV29-1 and TRBJ2-7; 12 positions agree with TRBD2. Germline values: CDR1 SQVTM, CDR2 ANQGSEA. This CDR3 comprises 14 residues. The ends lost 7 bases at V and 7 bases at J; junction bases unmatched: 11. CDR3 amino acids: CSARTSGAQEEQYF. The DNA for the CDR3 is TGCAGCGCCAGGACTAGCGGGGCTCAGGAGGAGCAGTACTTC.

This clonotype was seen many times. The chain links TRBV28 to TRBJ1-2; the D gene is possibly TRBD1 (6 bases). V was cut by 1 base and J by 10 bases, with 16 bases left in between. The CDR3 consists of 14 residues. Germline CDR1 is MDHEN and CDR2 is SYDVKM. CDR3 sequence (DNA): TGTGCCAGCAGTTTATTCCGGGGGGCCCCGTCCTACACCTTC. Translating gives CASSLFRGAPSYTF.

The table lists this clonotype with a few counts. This chain connects TRBV11-2 to TRBJ2-2; 9 nucleotides align to TRBD2. CDR1 is SGHAT, CDR2 FQNNGV, per germline. V trimming: 6 bases; J trimming: 4 bases; junction bases outside the gene matches: 6. The length of the CDR3 is 15 residues. CDR3 nucleotide sequence: TGTGCCAGCAGGGGCCTAGCGGGAAGCACCGGGGAGCTGTTTTTT. This codes for CASRGLAGSTGELFF.

At least ten counts were recorded for this clonotype. This chain connects TRBV2 to TRBJ2-1; 14 nucleotides agree with TRBD2. The V and J ends lost 7 bases and 6 bases, in that order; junction bases with no gene match: 8. The CDR3 has 16 amino acids. Germline V gene data show CDR1 as SNHLY and CDR2 as FYNNEI. In nucleotides, the CDR3 is TGTGCCAGCACTTGGGGGACTAGCGGGAGAACCAATGAGCAGTTCTTC. This sequence encodes CASTWGTSGRTNEQFF.

This clonotype has a handful of counts. V gene TRBV6-5 combines with J gene TRBJ1-5; TRBD1 is a possible D gene (6 bases). The V and J ends lost 7 bases and 2 bases respectively, with 12 bases between them. This CDR3 contains 14 residues. CDR1 and CDR2 from the germline V gene are MNHEY and SVGAGI. The CDR3 DNA follows: TGTGCCAGCAAGTCAGGGGAGGGCAATCAGCCCCAGCATTTT. It encodes CASKSGEGNQPQHF.

This clonotype was counted only a few times. CDR3: CASSDRLYTLSYEQYF. CDR3 coding DNA: TGTGCCAGCAGTGACCGACTATACACGTTATCCTACGAGCAGTACTTC. The genes are TRBV6-2 or TRBV6-3 and TRBJ2-7; D may be TRBD2 (5 bases). The germline CDR1 and CDR2 sequences are MNHEY and SVGEGT. Trimming removed 5 bases from V and 1 base from J, with 18 bases in between. The CDR3 consists of 16 residues.

This clonotype has a count of ten or more. The chain employs TRBV28 and TRBJ2-5, with D unclear. CDR3 length: 14 residues. Trimming took off 1 base at V and 5 bases at J, with 11 bases between the two ends. Germline CDR1 reads MDHEN; CDR2 reads SYDVKM. For the CDR3, the DNA is TGTGCCAGCAGTTTATTAATCGAGAACGAGACCCAGTACTTC. It specifies CASSLLIENETQYF.

This clonotype has a count of ten or more. The chain employs TRBV20-1 and TRBJ2-1; the D gene is possibly TRBD2 (6 bases). V lost 8 bases, J lost 0 bases, and 17 bases lay in between. Per germline, CDR1 DFQATT and CDR2 SNEGSKA (reference sequence). The CDR3 is made up of 15 amino acids. DNA of the CDR3: TGCAGTACACTAGCCGGGACGAGCTCCTACAATGAGCAGTTCTTC. Encoded protein: CSTLAGTSSYNEQFF.

At least ten counts were recorded for this clonotype. V and J are TRBV12-3 or TRBV12-4 and TRBJ2-7; D perhaps matches TRBD2 (7 bases). The CDR3 extends over 14 amino acids. V shed 1 base and J shed 2 bases, with 9 bases lying between them. The CDR3 loop is CASSLGGGPYEQYF. DNA for the CDR3: TGTGCCAGCAGTTTAGGGGGGGGCCCCTACGAGCAGTACTTC.

This clonotype was counted only a few times. One end of the junction fails to match germline, which may point to a read error. The chain links TRBV7-3 to TRBJ2-1; D is ambiguous. Germline values: CDR1 SGHTA, CDR2 FQGTGA. CDR3 size: 13 residues. CDR3 sequence: CASSLLAYDEQFF. CDR3 nucleotide sequence: TGTGCCAGCAGTTTGCTGGCCTACGATGAGCAGTTCTTC.

This clonotype was recorded at least ten times. The chain uses TRBV12-3 or TRBV12-4 and TRBJ2-1; TRBD1 agrees at 8 bases. J lost 3 bases, V lost 7 bases, and 8 bases had no gene match. The CDR3 has 15 amino acids. CDR3 residues: CASTAPGGDYNEQFF. CDR3 bases: TGTGCCAGCACCGCGCCAGGGGGCGACTACAATGAGCAGTTCTTC.

This clonotype was observed at least ten times. This chain uses TRBV6-2 or TRBV6-3 with TRBJ2-1; TRBD2 agrees at 11 bases. V was clipped by 5 bases and J by 5 bases; unmatched bases: 11. Germline-derived CDR1 and CDR2 are MNHEY and SVGEGT. This CDR3 contains 17 residues. The chain's CDR3 is CASSKRLGLAVHNEQFF. The CDR3 DNA reads as TGTGCCAGCAGTAAGAGGTTGGGACTAGCGGTTCACAATGAGCAGTTCTTC.

The rearrangement uses TRBV15 and TRBJ2-1; a possible D gene is TRBD1 (5 bases). V dropped 5 bases and J dropped 3 bases, with 11 bases sitting between them. Germline CDR1 reads LNHNV; CDR2 reads YYDKDF (reference sequence). The CDR3 has 14 residues. For the CDR3, the DNA is TGTGCCACCAGCTGGTTGACAGTCTACAATGAGCAGTTCTTC. Translated, it gives CATSWLTVYNEQFF.

This clonotype was seen repeatedly, ten times or more. The rearrangement joins TRBV12-3 or TRBV12-4 to TRBJ1-2; weak D call: TRBD1 (5 bases). The CDR3 loop spans 12 amino acids. Trimming pared 6 bases from V and 8 bases from J, leaving 13 bases between. This CDR3 is CASSLGGAGYTF. The CDR3 region has the DNA TGTGCCAGCAGCCTAGGAGGGGCCGGCTACACCTTC.

This clonotype has just a few counts. The chain combines TRBV5-1 with TRBJ2-1; D uncertain. Germline CDR1 SGHRS, CDR2 YFSETQ. The CDR3 is 15 amino acids. Trimming cost V 0 bases and J 8 bases, with 15 bases left between them. The CDR3 is CASSLGGMGDHEQFF. CDR3 DNA: TGCGCCAGCAGCTTGGGCGGCATGGGCGACCATGAGCAGTTCTTC.

The chain joins TRBV9 to TRBJ1-6; D ambiguous. CDR1 and CDR2 from the germline V gene are SGDLS and YYNGEE. The CDR3 is 16 residues long. V shed 4 bases and J shed 7 bases, with 18 bases lying between them. This chain's CDR3 is CASSQRGFLENSPLHF. CDR3 nucleotides: TGTGCCAGCAGCCAGCGAGGGTTTCTGGAGAATTCACCCCTCCACTTT.

V is TRBV4-2 and J is TRBJ2-1; 12 bases agree with TRBD2. V lost 3 bases and J lost 4; bases outside the gene matches: 1. The V gene's germline CDR1 is LGHNA and CDR2 YNFKEQ. The CDR3 extends over 15 amino acids. DNA for the CDR3: TGTGCCAGCAGCCACACTAGCGGGAGGTACAATGAGCAGTTCTTC. It is translated as CASSHTSGRYNEQFF.

This clonotype was found many times. This chain uses TRBV5-1 with TRBJ2-5; 8 nucleotides agree with TRBD1. The CDR3 covers 14 residues. The ends lost 0 bases at V and 6 bases at J; junction bases unmatched: 4. Germline CDR1 is SGHRS and CDR2 is YFSETQ. The CDR3 bases are TGCGCCAGCAGCTTGGCAGGGGGCGAACAGACCCAGTACTTC. Its translation is CASSLAGGEQTQYF.